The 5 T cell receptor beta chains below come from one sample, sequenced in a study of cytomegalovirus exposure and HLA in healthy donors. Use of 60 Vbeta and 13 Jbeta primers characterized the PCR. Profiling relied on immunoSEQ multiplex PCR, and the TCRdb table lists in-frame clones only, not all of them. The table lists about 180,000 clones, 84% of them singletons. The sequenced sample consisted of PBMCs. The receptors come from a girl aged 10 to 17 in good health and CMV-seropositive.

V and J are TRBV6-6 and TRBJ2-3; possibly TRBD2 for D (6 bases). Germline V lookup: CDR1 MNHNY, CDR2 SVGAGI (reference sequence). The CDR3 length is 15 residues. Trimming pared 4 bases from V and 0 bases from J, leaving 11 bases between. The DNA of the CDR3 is TGTGCCAGCAGTTCCGGGGACTCTAGCACAGATACGCAGTATTTT. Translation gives CASSSGDSSTDTQYF.

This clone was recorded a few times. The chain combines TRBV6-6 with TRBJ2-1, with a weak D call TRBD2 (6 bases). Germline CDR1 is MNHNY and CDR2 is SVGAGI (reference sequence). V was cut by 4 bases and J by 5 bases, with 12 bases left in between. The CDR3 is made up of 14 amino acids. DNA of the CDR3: TGTGCCAGCAGTTTACGGGGGACCCACAATGAGCAGTTCTTC. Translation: CASSLRGTHNEQFF.

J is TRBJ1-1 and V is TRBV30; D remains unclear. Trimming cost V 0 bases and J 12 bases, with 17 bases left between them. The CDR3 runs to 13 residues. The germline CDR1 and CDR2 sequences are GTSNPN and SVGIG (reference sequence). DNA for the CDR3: TGTGCCTGGAGTGTATTGTATGGTGGTGGCACTTTCTTT. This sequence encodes CAWSVLYGGGTFF.

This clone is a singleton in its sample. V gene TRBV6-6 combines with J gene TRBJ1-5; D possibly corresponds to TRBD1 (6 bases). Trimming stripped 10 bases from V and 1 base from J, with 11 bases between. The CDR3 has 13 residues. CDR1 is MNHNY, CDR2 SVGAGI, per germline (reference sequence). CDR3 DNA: TGTGCCATTCAGGGGCTCAGCAATCAGCCCCAGCATTTT. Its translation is CAIQGLSNQPQHF.

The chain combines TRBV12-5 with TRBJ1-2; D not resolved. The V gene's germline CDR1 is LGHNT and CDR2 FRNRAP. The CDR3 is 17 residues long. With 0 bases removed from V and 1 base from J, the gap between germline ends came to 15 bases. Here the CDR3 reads CASGLVGSRLVNYGYTF. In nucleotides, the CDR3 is TGTGCTAGTGGTTTGGTAGGGAGTCGGCTAGTTAACTATGGCTACACCTTC.